Listed below are T cell receptor beta chains from one sample, sequenced in a study of CD4+ T cells in melanoma. Repertoires were generated with immunoSEQ multiplex PCR, while TCRdb's copy carries only in-frame clones and drops some. Here the sample spans 14,000 to 15,000 clones, less than 65% being singletons. Sequencing used cells from a culture (not recorded whether cultured in vitro). These receptors were obtained from a human donor with melanoma. Both conserved end residues are part of each CDR3. The D gene is left open where the match is weak. Expanded clones get a size class; other rows say once, few or many, or leave the size out.

NA	TRBJ2-3	TRBV5-4	NA	CASSPFRPGPDTQYF	TGTGCCAGCAGCCCTTTTAGGCCGGGGCCAGATACGCAGTATTTT
NA	TRBJ2-7	TRBV30	NA	CAWSVRDLFYEQYF	TGTGCCTGGAGTGTACGAGACCTTTTCTACGAGCAGTACTTC
TRBD1	TRBJ1-5	TRBV10-3	once	CAISRTGGSNQPQHF	TGTGCCATCAGTAGGACAGGGGGCAGCAATCAGCCCCAGCATTTT
NA	TRBJ2-7	TRBV6-6	NA	CASSYSTLGNEQYF	TGTGCCAGCAGTTACTCGACTCTTGGGAACGAGCAGTACTTC
TRBD1	TRBJ1-2	TRBV9	NA	CASSTGQAIYGYTF	TGTGCCAGCAGCACCGGACAGGCCATCTATGGCTACACCTTC
NA	TRBJ1-2	TRBV27	NA	CASSPRQLGYGYTF	TGTGCCAGCAGCCCTAGGCAGTTAGGGTATGGCTACACCTTC
NA	TRBJ2-2	TRBV19	medium-sized	CASSIALNVGELFF	TGTGCCAGTAGTATCGCCCTTAATGTCGGGGAGCTGTTTTTT
NA	TRBJ2-1	TRBV2	NA	CASSVGGESYNEQFF	TGTGCCAGCAGTGTGGGCGGGGAAAGCTACAATGAGCAGTTCTTC
NA	TRBJ1-1	TRBV18	NA	CASSQRFDGEAFF	TGTGCCAGCTCGCAGAGATTTGATGGAGAAGCTTTCTTT
NA	TRBJ2-6	TRBV13	NA	CASYRASSGANVLTF	TGTGCCAGCTACAGGGCTTCGTCTGGGGCCAACGTCCTGACTTTC
NA	TRBJ1-2	TRBV28	NA	CASSLRGASYGYTF	TGTGCCAGCAGTTTGCGGGGGGCCAGCTATGGCTACACCTTC
NA	TRBJ1-5	TRBV19	few	CASTSSGLSQPQHF	TGTGCCAGTACTTCGTCAGGGTTAAGTCAGCCCCAGCATTTT
NA	TRBJ1-3	TRBV5-4	few	CASSLDPHTPGNTIYF	TGTGCCAGCAGCTTGGACCCACATACGCCTGGAAACACCATATATTTT
NA	TRBJ2-3	TRBV4-2	NA	CASSLGGGWSTDTQYF	TGTGCCAGCAGCTTGGGAGGGGGCTGGAGCACAGATACGCAGTATTTT
NA	TRBJ2-7	TRBV21-1	NA	CASSHRDRGAYEQYF	TGTGCCAGCAGCCACCGGGACAGGGGAGCCTACGAGCAGTACTTC
TRBD1	TRBJ1-2	TRBV5-5	NA	CASSLARGQGARSF	TGTGCCAGCAGCTTGGCCAGGGGACAGGGGGCCCGCTCCTTC
NA	TRBJ2-1	TRBV21-1	NA	CASSKFRFGLMGDEQFF	TGTGCCAGCAGCAAATTCAGGTTTGGGCTGATGGGGGATGAGCAGTTCTTC
NA	TRBJ1-1	TRBV7-2	NA	CASSQGGGWNTEAFF	TGTGCCAGCAGCCAAGGGGGGGGATGGAACACTGAAGCTTTCTTT
NA	TRBJ2-1	TRBV11-2	NA	CASSTPHDGGGSYNEQFF	TGTGCCAGCAGCACTCCCCACGACGGGGGTGGGTCCTACAATGAGCAGTTCTTC
NA	TRBJ2-7	TRBV7-9	NA	CASSLSSTGKTYEQYF	TGTGCCAGCAGCTTATCGTCGACAGGAAAAACCTACGAGCAGTACTTC
NA	TRBJ1-1	TRBV30	few	CAWSVPPRQTEAFF	TGTGCCTGGAGTGTACCTCCCCGACAGACTGAAGCTTTCTTT
NA	TRBJ1-2	TRBV27	NA	CASSSLAGSGYTF	TGTGCCAGCAGCTCCTTAGCCGGGAGCGGCTACACCTTC
NA	TRBJ2-7	TRBV6-5	NA	CASSRNPGSPYEQYF	TGTGCCAGCAGTCGGAATCCGGGATCCCCGTACGAGCAGTACTTC
TRBD2	TRBJ2-3	TRBV13	once	CASSLRGGGTDTQYF	TGTGCCAGCAGCTTACGGGGGGGCGGCACAGATACGCAGTATTTT
TRBD2	TRBJ2-5	TRBV14	NA	CASSQVGGGRQETQYF	TGTGCCAGCAGCCAAGTTGGCGGGGGTCGACAAGAGACCCAGTACTTC
NA	TRBJ1-3	TRBV18	NA	CASSPEGAFSGNTIYF	TGTGCCAGCTCACCTGAGGGCGCTTTTTCTGGAAACACCATATATTTT
NA	TRBJ2-1	TRBV2	NA	CASSADGSSYNEQFF	TGTGCCAGCAGTGCAGACGGGAGCTCCTACAATGAGCAGTTCTTC
NA	TRBJ2-7	TRBV15	once	CATSRRAMGSYEQYF	TGTGCCACCAGCAGACGGGCCATGGGGTCATACGAGCAGTACTTC
NA	TRBJ2-7	TRBV5-1	NA	CASSLGWGDRTYEQYF	TGCGCCAGCAGCTTGGGCTGGGGGGACAGAACCTACGAGCAGTACTTC
NA	TRBJ1-6	TRBV6-5	NA	CASSERGYNSPLHF	TGTGCCAGCAGTGAGAGGGGCTATAATTCACCCCTCCACTTT
TRBD2	TRBJ2-5	TRBV9	NA	CASSVGWRGGQKTQYF	TGTGCCAGCAGCGTCGGTTGGCGGGGGGGCCAAAAGACCCAGTACTTC
NA	TRBJ1-3	TRBV28	once	CASSLGGRNTIYF	TGTGCCAGCAGTTTGGGTGGTCGGAACACCATATATTTT
NA	TRBJ1-4	TRBV19	once	CASSIRDRGSTNEKLFF	TGTGCCAGTAGTATAAGGGATAGGGGGTCAACTAATGAAAAACTGTTTTTT